The subject of this entry is one T cell receptor (beta chain). This record belongs to a study of cytomegalovirus exposure and HLA in healthy donors. Both 60 Vbeta primers and 13 Jbeta primers went into the PCR. Assay: immunoSEQ multiplex PCR; the TCRdb copy retains only in-frame clones and omits some. The sample holds under 200,000 clones. The CDR3 totals 17 residues. Germline V gene data show CDR1 as SEHNR and CDR2 as FQNEAQ (reference sequence). Between the trimmed V and J ends, which lost 4 bases and 0 bases, there was a span of 15 bases. V gene TRBV7-9 combines with J gene TRBJ2-2; a weak D match, TRBD2 (5 bases). Material for sequencing was PBMCs. The sequence was obtained from a young man in good health and CMV-seronegative. The CDR3 region has the DNA TGTGCCAGCAGCTCCCCAAGCGGCCCAGCGAACACCGGGGAGCTGTTTTTT. Translating gives CASSSPSGPANTGELFF.